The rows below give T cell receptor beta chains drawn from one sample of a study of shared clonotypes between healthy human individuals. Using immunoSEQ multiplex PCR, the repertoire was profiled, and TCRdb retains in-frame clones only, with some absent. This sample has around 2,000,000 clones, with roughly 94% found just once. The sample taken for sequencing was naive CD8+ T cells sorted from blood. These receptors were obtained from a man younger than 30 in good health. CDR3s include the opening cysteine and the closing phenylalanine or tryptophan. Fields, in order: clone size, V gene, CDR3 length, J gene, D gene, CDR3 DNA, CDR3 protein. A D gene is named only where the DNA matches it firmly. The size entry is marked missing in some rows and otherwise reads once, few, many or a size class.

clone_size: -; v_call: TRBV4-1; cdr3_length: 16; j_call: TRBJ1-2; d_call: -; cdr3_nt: TGCGCCAGCAGCTTCATACAGGTCCATTTGGACTATGGCTACACCTTC; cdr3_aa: CASSFIQVHLDYGYTF
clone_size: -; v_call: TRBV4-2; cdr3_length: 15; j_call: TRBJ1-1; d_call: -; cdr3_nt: TGTGCCAGCAGCCCAAGGAGTTTGGCGGCAACTGAAGCTTTCTTT; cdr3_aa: CASSPRSLAATEAFF
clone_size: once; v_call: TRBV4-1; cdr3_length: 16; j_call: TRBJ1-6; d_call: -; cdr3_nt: TGCGCCAGCAGCCAAGTTTTGGCAAGATATAATTCACCCCTCCACTTT; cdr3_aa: CASSQVLARYNSPLHF
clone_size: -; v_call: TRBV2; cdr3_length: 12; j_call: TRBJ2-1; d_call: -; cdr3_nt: TGTGCCAGCAAAGAGGCCTACAATGAGCAGTTCTTC; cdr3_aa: CASKEAYNEQFF
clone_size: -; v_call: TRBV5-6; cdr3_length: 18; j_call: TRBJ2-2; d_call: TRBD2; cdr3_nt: TGTGCCAGCAGCAGAGAGCTGGACAGAGAGACTAGCGACGGGGAGCTGTTTTTT; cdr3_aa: CASSRELDRETSDGELFF
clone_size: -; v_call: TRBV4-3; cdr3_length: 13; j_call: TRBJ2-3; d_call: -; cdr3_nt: TGCGCCAGCAGCCAAGAACCTCTAGATACGCAGTATTTT; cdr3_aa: CASSQEPLDTQYF
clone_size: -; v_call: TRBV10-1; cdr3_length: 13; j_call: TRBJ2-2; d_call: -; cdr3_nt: TGCGCCAGCAGCAAGACTAGAACCGGGGAGCTGTTTTTT; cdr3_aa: CASSKTRTGELFF
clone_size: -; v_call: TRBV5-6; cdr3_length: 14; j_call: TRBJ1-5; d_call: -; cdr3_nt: TGTGCCAGCAGCTTGGGGACTGCCGATTGGCCCCAGCATTTT; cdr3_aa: CASSLGTADWPQHF
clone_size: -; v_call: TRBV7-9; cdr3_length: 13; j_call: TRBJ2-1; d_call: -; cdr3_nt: TGTGCCAGCAGGGGCGACAGTTACAATGAGCAGTTCTTC; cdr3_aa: CASRGDSYNEQFF
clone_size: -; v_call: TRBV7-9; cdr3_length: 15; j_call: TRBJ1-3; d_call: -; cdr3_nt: TGTGCCAGCAGCTCGAATCCACAGGGTGGAAACACCATATATTTT; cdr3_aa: CASSSNPQGGNTIYF
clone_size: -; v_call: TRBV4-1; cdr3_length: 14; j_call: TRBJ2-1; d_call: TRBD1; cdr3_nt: TGCGCCAGCAGCCGGGGACAGGGGGACAATGAGCAGTTCTTC; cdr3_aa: CASSRGQGDNEQFF
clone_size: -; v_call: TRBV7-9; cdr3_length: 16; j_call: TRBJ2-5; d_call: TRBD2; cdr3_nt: TGTGCCAGCAGAGAGGGACTAGCGGGAGCGGGGGAGACCCAGTACTTC; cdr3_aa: CASREGLAGAGETQYF
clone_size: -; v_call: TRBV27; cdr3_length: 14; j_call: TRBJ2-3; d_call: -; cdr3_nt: TGTGCCAGCAGTTTTGGGGGCGCGACAGATACGCAGTATTTT; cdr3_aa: CASSFGGATDTQYF
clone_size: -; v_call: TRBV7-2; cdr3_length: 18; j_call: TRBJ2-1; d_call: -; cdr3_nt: TGTGCCAGCAGCTTCCCCCTCGATAGCGGAAGAGAACACAATGAGCAGTTCTTC; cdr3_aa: CASSFPLDSGREHNEQFF
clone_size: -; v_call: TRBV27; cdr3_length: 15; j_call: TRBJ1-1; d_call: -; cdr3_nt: TGTGCCAGCAGGCCCCTCGGGATGGGCGAGGTAGAAGCTTTCTTT; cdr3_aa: CASRPLGMGEVEAFF
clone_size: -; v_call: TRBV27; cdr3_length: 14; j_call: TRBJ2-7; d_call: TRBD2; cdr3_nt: TGTGCCAGCAGTTTACTAGCGGGGGGCTACGAGCAGTACTTC; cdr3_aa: CASSLLAGGYEQYF
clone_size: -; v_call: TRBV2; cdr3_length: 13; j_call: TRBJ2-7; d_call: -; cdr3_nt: TGTGCCAGCAGTGAAACTATCTCCTACGAGCAGTACTTC; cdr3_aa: CASSETISYEQYF
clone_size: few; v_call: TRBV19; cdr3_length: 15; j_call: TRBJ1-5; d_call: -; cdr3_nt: TGTGCCAGTAGTATTGTGGGTCTGAGCAATCAGCCCCAGCATTTT; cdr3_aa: CASSIVGLSNQPQHF
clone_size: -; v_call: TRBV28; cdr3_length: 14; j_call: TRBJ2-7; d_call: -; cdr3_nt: TGTGCCAGCAGTTCCCGGACCCTAAGGGACGAGCAGTACTTC; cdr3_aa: CASSSRTLRDEQYF
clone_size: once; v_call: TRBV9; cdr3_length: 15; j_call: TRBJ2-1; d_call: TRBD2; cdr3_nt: TGTGCCAGCAGCGCTGGGCTAGCGGGAGGCTATGAGCAGTTCTTC; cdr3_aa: CASSAGLAGGYEQFF
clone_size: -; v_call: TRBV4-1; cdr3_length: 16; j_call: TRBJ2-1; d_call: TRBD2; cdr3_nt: TGCGCCAGCAGCCGAGAGATAGCGGGATTGAGTAATGAGCAGTTCTTC; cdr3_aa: CASSREIAGLSNEQFF
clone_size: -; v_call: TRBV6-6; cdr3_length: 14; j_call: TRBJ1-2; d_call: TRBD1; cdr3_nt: TGTGCCAGCAGTTACGGGACAGGGGGCGAAGGCTACACCTTC; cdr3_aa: CASSYGTGGEGYTF
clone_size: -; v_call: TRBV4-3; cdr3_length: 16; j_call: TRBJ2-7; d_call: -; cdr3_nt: TGCGCCAGCAGCCAAGAACTATCGGCACACTCCTACGAGCAGTACTTC; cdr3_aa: CASSQELSAHSYEQYF
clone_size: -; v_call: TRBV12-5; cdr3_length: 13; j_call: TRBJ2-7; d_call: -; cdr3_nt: TGTGCTAGTGGAAAAGGGTGGGCCTACGAGCAGTACTTC; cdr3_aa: CASGKGWAYEQYF
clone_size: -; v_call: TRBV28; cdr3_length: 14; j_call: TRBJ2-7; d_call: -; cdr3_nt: TGTGCCAGCAGGCCGGGACGGAGACTCTACGAGCAGTACTTC; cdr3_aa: CASRPGRRLYEQYF
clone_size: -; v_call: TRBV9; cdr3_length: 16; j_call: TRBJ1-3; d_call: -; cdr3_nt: TGTGCCAGCAGCGCCTCGAACGGGGGTGCTGGAAACACCATATATTTT; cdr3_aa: CASSASNGGAGNTIYF
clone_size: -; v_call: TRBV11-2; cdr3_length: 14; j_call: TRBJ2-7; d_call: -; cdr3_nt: TGTGCCAGCAGCTTAGATTCCGGGATGTACGAGCAGTACTTC; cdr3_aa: CASSLDSGMYEQYF
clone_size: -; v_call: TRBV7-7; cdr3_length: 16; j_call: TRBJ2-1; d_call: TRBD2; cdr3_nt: TGTGCTAGCAGCTCCCTACTGGCGGGGGATGATATTAGGCAGTTCTTC; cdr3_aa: CASSSLLAGDDIRQFF
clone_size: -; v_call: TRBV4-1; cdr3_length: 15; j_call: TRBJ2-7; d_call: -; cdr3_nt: TGCGCCAGCAGCCAAGTGTTTCAGGGGCGCTACGAGCAGTACTTC; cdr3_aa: CASSQVFQGRYEQYF
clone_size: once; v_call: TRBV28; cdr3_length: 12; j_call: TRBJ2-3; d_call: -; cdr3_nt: TGTGCCAGCAGTCCCGGGAAAGATACGCAGTATTTT; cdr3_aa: CASSPGKDTQYF
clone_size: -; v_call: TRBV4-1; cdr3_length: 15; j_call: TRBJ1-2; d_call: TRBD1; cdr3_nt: TGCGCCAGCAGCCAGGCTCGACAGGGGGAGTATGGCTACACCTTC; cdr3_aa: CASSQARQGEYGYTF
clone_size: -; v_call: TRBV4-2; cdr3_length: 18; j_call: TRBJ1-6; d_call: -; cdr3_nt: TGTGCCAGCAGCCTTATGGCGGGGAAGGAAGTCTATAATTCACCCCTCCACTTT; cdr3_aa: CASSLMAGKEVYNSPLHF
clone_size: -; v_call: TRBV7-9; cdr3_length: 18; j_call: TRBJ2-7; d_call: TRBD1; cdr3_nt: TGTGCCAGCAGCTTCGCATGGGTGGAGACAGGGATCCCCTACGAGCAGTACTTC; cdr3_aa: CASSFAWVETGIPYEQYF
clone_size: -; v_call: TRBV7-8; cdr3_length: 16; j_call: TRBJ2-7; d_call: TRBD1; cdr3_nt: TGTGCCAGCAGCTCAGGGACAGGGGGCGGGTTCTACGAGCAGTACTTC; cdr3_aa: CASSSGTGGGFYEQYF
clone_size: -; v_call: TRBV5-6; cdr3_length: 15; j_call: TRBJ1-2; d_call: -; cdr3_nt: TGTGCCAGCAGCCTTCCCCCAACAGGCTCCTATGGCTACACCTTC; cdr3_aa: CASSLPPTGSYGYTF
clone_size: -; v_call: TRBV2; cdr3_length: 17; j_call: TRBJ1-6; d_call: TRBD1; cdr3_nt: TGTGCCAGCAGTGAAGGGTGGACAGGGTATAATGATTCACCCCTCCACTTT; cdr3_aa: CASSEGWTGYNDSPLHF
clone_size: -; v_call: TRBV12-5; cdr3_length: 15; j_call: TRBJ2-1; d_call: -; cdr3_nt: TGTGCTAGTGCCCCTCTTGCGGGCTCCTACAATGAGCAGTTCTTC; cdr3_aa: CASAPLAGSYNEQFF
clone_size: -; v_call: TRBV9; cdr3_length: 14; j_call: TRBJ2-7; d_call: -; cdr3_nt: TGTGCCAGCAGCGTAGAGCCTAGCAGTTACGAGCAGTACTTC; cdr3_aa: CASSVEPSSYEQYF
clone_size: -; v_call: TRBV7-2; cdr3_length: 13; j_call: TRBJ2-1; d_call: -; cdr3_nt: TGTGCCAGCAGCGCAAGGATCTCGGATGAGCAGTTCTTC; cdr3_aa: CASSARISDEQFF
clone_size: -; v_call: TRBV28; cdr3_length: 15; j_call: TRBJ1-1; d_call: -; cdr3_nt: TGTGCCAGCAGTTCGACCCCCCAGGGGCACACTGAAGCTTTCTTT; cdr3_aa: CASSSTPQGHTEAFF
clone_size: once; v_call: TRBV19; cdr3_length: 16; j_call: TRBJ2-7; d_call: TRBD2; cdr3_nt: TGTGCCAGTAGTATTGGGACTAGCGGGAGAGGCTACGAGCAGTACTTC; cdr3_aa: CASSIGTSGRGYEQYF
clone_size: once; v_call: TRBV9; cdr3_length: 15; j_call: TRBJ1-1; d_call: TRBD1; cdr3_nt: TGTGCCAGCCAGGAACAGACAGGGTTGAACACTGAAGCTTTCTTT; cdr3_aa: CASQEQTGLNTEAFF
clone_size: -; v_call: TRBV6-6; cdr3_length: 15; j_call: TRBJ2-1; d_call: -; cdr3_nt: TGTGCCAGCAGTCCACTCGGAGTTGCTTACAATGAGCAGTTCTTC; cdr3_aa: CASSPLGVAYNEQFF
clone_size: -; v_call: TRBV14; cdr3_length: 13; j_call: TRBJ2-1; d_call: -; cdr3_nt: TGTGCCAGCAGCCAGTATAGAAACAATGAGCAGTTCTTC; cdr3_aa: CASSQYRNNEQFF
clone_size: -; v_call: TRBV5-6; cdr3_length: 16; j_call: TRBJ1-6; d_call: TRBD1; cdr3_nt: TGTGCCAGCAGCTTGGCCGGGGACAGGGTTGGCTCACCCCTCCACTTT; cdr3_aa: CASSLAGDRVGSPLHF
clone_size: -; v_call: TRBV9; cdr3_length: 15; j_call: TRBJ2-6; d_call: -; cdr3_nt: TGTGCCAGCAGCCCCTGGGGTAACGGGGCCAACGTCCTGACTTTC; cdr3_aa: CASSPWGNGANVLTF
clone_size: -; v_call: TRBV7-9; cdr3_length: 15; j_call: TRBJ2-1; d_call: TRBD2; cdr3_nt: TGTGCCAGCAACCGAGCGGGGGGCGGATACAATGAGCAGTTCTTC; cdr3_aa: CASNRAGGGYNEQFF
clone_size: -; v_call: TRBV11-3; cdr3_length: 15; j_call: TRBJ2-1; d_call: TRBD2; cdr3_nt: TGTGCCAGCAGCTTAGCGGGGGGGTCCTACAATGAGCAGTTCTTC; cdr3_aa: CASSLAGGSYNEQFF